The T cell receptor beta chain described here comes from a study of shared clonotypes between healthy human individuals. Study observations and caveats: Among donors, clonotype sharing was expected to be affected by sequencing depth. Blood was the only sampled material, and tissue repertoires likely differ.

The assay was immunoSEQ multiplex PCR, and TCRdb's table has in-frame clones only and misses some. The sample has about 680,000 clones, about 91% seen once. This CDR3 has 15 amino acids. Germline V lookup: CDR1 SGHDN, CDR2 FVKESK. Losses at the gene ends were 1 base for V and 3 bases for J; bases not matched to a gene: 4. Terminally differentiated effector memory CD45RA+ cells were excluded from the naive CD8 cells, which were CD45RO-negative and positively selected for CCR7. Among the donors, all were Caucasian adults who lived in Nashville, Tennessee. Notes on this clone: Its specificity is not known.

The receptor was isolated from a man between 25 and 39 years old in good health. Input material: naive CD8+ T cells sorted from blood. This rearrangement joins TRBV14 to TRBJ2-7, with TRBD2 matching 9 bases. In nucleotides, the CDR3 is TGTGCCAGCAGCCAAGTTGGCGGGAGGGTCTACGAGCAGTACTTC. Translation gives CASSQVGGRVYEQYF. Supplemented by reference TRBV14 and TRBJ2-7, the full variable domain reads EAGVTQFPSHSVIEKGQTVTLRCDPISGHDNLYWYRRVMGKEIKFLLHFVKESKQDESGMPNNRFLAERTGGTYSTLKVQPAELEDSGVYFCASSQVGGRVYEQYFGPGTRLTVT.